This TCR beta chain was recorded in a study of blood T cell repertoires in COVID-19. Study at large: T cells, B-cell-depleted T cells, or PBMCs supplied cDNA or gDNA.

Assignment of participants to cohorts was predicated upon participant-reported clinical history. Recovered status in Cohort 3 required two negative PCRs, clearance, or symptom resolution. As processed by the authors: How many nucleated cells were present was estimated from reference gene primer amplification. Here immunoSEQ multiplex PCR was the method, and the copy in TCRdb shows in-frame clones only, minus some. That table is the source of V, J and clone size, and D and trimming were worked out from the DNA. The sample lists almost 500,000 clones, about 85% occurring once. Germline lookup yields CDR1 GTSNPN and CDR2 SVGIG (reference sequence). J lost 0 bases, V lost 2 bases, and 16 bases had no gene match. This CDR3 comprises 20 residues.

The sequenced sample consisted of PBMCs or T cells enriched from blood (not recorded which). This receptor was taken from a woman aged 60-75 years who had recovered from COVID-19. The rearrangement links TRBV30 to TRBJ1-6, with 7 bases lining up with TRBD1. The CDR3 loop reads CAWSPPPEDRRSSYNSPLHF. Written as DNA, the CDR3 is TGTGCCTGGAGTCCACCCCCCGAGGACAGGAGGAGCTCCTATAATTCACCCCTCCACTTT.